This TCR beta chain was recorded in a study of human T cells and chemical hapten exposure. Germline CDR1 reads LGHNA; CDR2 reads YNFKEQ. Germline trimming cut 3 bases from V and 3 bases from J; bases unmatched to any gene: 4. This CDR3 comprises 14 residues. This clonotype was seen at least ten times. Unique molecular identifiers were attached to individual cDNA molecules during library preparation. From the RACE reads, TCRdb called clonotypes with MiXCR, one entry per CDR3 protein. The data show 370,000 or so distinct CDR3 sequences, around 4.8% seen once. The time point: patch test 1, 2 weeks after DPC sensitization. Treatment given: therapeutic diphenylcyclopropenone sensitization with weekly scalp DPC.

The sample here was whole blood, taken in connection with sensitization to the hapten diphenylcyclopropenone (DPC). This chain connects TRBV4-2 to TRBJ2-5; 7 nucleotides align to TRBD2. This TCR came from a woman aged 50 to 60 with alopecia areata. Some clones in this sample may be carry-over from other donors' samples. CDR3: CASSQGGGEETQYF. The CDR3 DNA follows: TGTGCCAGCAGCCAGGGGGGAGGGGAAGAGACCCAGTACTTC.